The 27 T cell receptor beta chains reported below all come from one sample, sequenced in a study of patients and donors after allogeneic stem cell transplantation. TCRdb ran MiXCR on the RT-PCR reads and lists one entry per CDR3 protein. In the table there are 920,000 or so distinct CDR3 sequences, around 17% of which are singletons. Material for sequencing was blood, either unsorted or a sorted T cell fraction (not recorded which). The receptors originated from a human donor who was either an allogeneic HSCT recipient or a stem cell or donor lymphocyte infusion donor (not recorded which). It is not recorded whose cells these are; they may come from a transplant donor.

This clonotype was seen a handful of times. The chain joins TRBV9 to TRBJ2-7; D remains unclear. Trimming removed 0 bases from V and 0 bases from J, with 10 bases in between. The germline V gene has CDR1 SGDLS and CDR2 YYNGEE. The CDR3 has 15 amino acids. CDR3 bases: TGTGCCAGCAGCGTAGCGGGCAGCAACTCCTACGAGCAGTACTTC. Translation: CASSVAGSNSYEQYF.

The chain recombines TRBV6-1 with TRBJ1-5, with a tentative D call TRBD1 (6 bases). Germline V lookup: CDR1 MNHNS, CDR2 SASEGT. V was shortened by 7 bases and J by 4 bases, with 14 bases between the two germline ends. CDR3 length equals 14 residues. As DNA, the CDR3 is TGTGCCAGCATGCGGGCAGGGGTAAATCAGCCCCAGCATTTT. Residues: CASMRAGVNQPQHF.

This chain uses TRBV24-1 with TRBJ2-2; D remains unclear. The CDR3 extends over 16 amino acids. Per the germline V gene, CDR1 is KGHDR and CDR2 is SFDVKD. Trimming pared 0 bases from V and 4 bases from J, leaving 11 bases between. CDR3 coding DNA: TGTGCCACCAGTGATTTGCGGTCTATCCCCACCGGGGAGCTGTTTTTT. Translation: CATSDLRSIPTGELFF.

The V call is TRBV4-1, the J call TRBJ1-2, with 8 bases identical to TRBD1. Germline V gene sequence: CDR1 MGHRA, CDR2 YSYEKL. V shed 0 bases and J 8 bases; nucleotides not matched to a gene: 8. The length of the CDR3 is 15 residues. The CDR3 reads CASSQDKTGGGGYTF. The CDR3 coding sequence is TGCGCCAGCAGCCAAGATAAAACAGGGGGGGGCGGCTACACCTTC.

This clonotype was found many times. The chain is built from TRBV12-3 or TRBV12-4 and TRBJ2-5; tentatively, D is TRBD1 (5 bases). Deletions cut 3 bases from V and 1 base from J, with 9 bases between. The CDR3 contains 14 residues. DNA for the CDR3: TGTGCCAGCAGTTTCAGGGCCCGCCAAGAGACCCAGTACTTC. Translating gives CASSFRARQETQYF.

This clonotype came up a few times. The gene calls are TRBV30 and TRBJ2-7, with 9 nucleotides matching TRBD2. The J segment lost 3 bases and the V segment lost 2 bases, leaving 2 bases of the junction unmatched. Germline V gene lookup returns CDR1 GTSNPN and CDR2 SVGIG (reference sequence). The CDR3 is made up of 13 amino acids. The CDR3, as DNA: TGTGCCTGGAGTCTAGCGGGGATCTACGAGCAGTACTTC. The encoded protein is CAWSLAGIYEQYF. Supplemented by reference TRBV30 and TRBJ2-7, the full variable domain reads SQTIHQWPATLVQPVGSPLSLECTVEGTSNPNLYWYRQAAGRGLQLLFYSVGIGQISSEVPQNLSASRPQDRQFILSSKKLLLSDSGFYLCAWSLAGIYEQYFGPGTRLTVT.

The chain links TRBV6-2 or TRBV6-3 to TRBJ2-1, with D perhaps TRBD2 (6 bases). Trimming left V 2 bases short and J 4 bases short, with 12 bases between. Germline CDR1 reads MNHEY; CDR2 reads SVGEGT. CDR3 length: 15 residues. The CDR3, as DNA: TGTGCCAGCAGTTACCGGACGGGGGTTTACAATGAGCAGTTCTTC. Translation gives CASSYRTGVYNEQFF.

The V gene is TRBV11-2, the J gene TRBJ2-5; 14 bases are a match to TRBD2. Per germline, CDR1 SGHAT and CDR2 FQNNGV. The CDR3 consists of 16 residues. Unmatched junction bases numbered 3, after V lost 2 bases and J lost 4 bases. For the CDR3, the DNA is TGTGCCAGCAGCTTAAGACTAGCGGGAGGGGGAGAGACCCAGTACTTC. It yields the protein CASSLRLAGGGETQYF.

This chain links TRBV5-1 with TRBJ2-3, with unresolved D. Germline assignment: CDR1 SGHRS and CDR2 YFSETQ. This CDR3 has 17 residues. The V gene lost 5 bases and the J gene lost 1 base, with 20 bases spanning the gap. DNA for the CDR3: TGCGCCAGCAGTCACCGGTGGAGTTTGGGCGGCACAGATACGCAGTATTTT. This codes for CASSHRWSLGGTDTQYF.

There are a few counts of this clonotype. The rearrangement links TRBV29-1 to TRBJ2-6; TRBD2 might be the D (6 bases). Germline-derived CDR1 and CDR2 are SQVTM and ANQGSEA. The CDR3 has 15 residues. V was pared by 8 bases and J by 2 bases, with 16 bases between. This CDR3 reads CSILNAGTGANVLTF. For the CDR3, the DNA is TGCAGCATACTGAATGCGGGAACTGGGGCCAACGTCCTGACTTTC.

This clonotype occurred many times. This sequence joins TRBV4-1 and TRBJ2-7; maybe TRBD2 (6 bases). V was pared by 0 bases and J by 5 bases, with 14 bases between. Germline V CDR1 and CDR2: MGHRA, YSYEKL. The CDR3 runs to 15 residues. CDR3 sequence: CASSQEHSGSDEQYF. The CDR3 nucleotides read TGCGCCAGCAGCCAAGAACACAGCGGGTCCGACGAGCAGTACTTC.

This clonotype was seen a handful of times. This rearrangement joins TRBV6-5 to TRBJ2-2; perhaps TRBD1 as D (6 bases). In germline, CDR1 is MNHEY, CDR2 SVGAGI. The V end lost 0 bases, the J end lost 4 bases, and 9 bases lay between the germline ends. The CDR3 covers 15 residues. The CDR3 DNA is TGTGCCAGCAGTTACTCCAGGGGTGGCACCGGGGAGCTGTTTTTT. This codes for CASSYSRGGTGELFF.

This clonotype was seen a handful of times. The chain employs TRBV4-1 and TRBJ2-5; 7 bases are a match to TRBD1. The germline gives CDR1 MGHRA, CDR2 YSYEKL. The CDR3 spans 15 residues. V shed 3 bases, J shed 4 bases, and the junction held 8 bases outside the gene matches. Written as DNA, the CDR3 is TGCGCCAGCAGCCAGCGTACAGGGGTCTCAGAGACCCAGTACTTC. Residues: CASSQRTGVSETQYF.

This clonotype was counted a few times. This chain connects TRBV7-9 to TRBJ2-5, with D perhaps matching TRBD1 (5 bases). V dropped 6 bases and J dropped 0 bases, with 17 bases sitting between them. Germline CDR1 reads SEHNR; CDR2 reads FQNEAQ (reference sequence). CDR3 length: 16 residues. The CDR3 reads CASSSRGRQYQETQYF. The CDR3, as DNA: TGTGCCAGCAGTTCAAGGGGCAGACAGTACCAAGAGACCCAGTACTTC.

A few counts support this clonotype. The V and J genes are TRBV20-1 and TRBJ2-7; D may be TRBD2 (5 bases). Germline CDR1 and CDR2: DFQATT and SNEGSKA (reference sequence). Trimming left V 4 bases short and J 7 bases short, with 8 bases between. There are 10 residues in the CDR3. The CDR3 nucleotides read TGCAGTGCTACCAGCGGAGAGCAGTACTTC. The encoded protein is CSATSGEQYF.

This clonotype was seen a handful of times. The CDR3 loop reads CASSAGQGREKLFF. For the CDR3, the DNA is TGTGCCAGCAGCGCTGGACAGGGGCGGGAAAAACTGTTTTTT. J is TRBJ1-4 and V is TRBV9; 9 bases line up with TRBD1. The CDR3 has 14 amino acids. The germline CDR1 and CDR2 sequences are SGDLS and YYNGEE. Trimming took 3 bases from V and 8 from J; bases not matched to a gene: 5. Supplemented by reference TRBV9 and TRBJ1-4, the full variable domain reads DSGVTQTPKHLITATGQRVTLRCSPRSGDLSVYWYQQSLDQGLQFLIQYYNGEERAKGNILERFSAQQFPDLHSELNLSSLELGDSALYFCASSAGQGREKLFFGSGTQLSVL.

This clonotype has just a few counts. This chain links TRBV5-5 with TRBJ2-7; 9 bases map to TRBD1. The CDR3 has 16 residues. Germline V gene lookup returns CDR1 SGHKS and CDR2 YYEKEE (reference sequence). V was clipped by 2 bases and J by 3 bases; unmatched bases: 9. CDR3 coding DNA: TGTGCCAGCAGCTTATCTCCGGGACAGGGAAGCTACGAGCAGTACTTC. As protein: CASSLSPGQGSYEQYF.

V usage is TRBV6-5 and J usage is TRBJ2-2; 7 bases agree with TRBD2. Germline CDR1 reads MNHEY; CDR2 reads SVGAGI. V lost 3 bases, J lost 0 bases, and 4 bases stayed unmatched. The CDR3 contains 16 residues. The CDR3: CASSYGGVTNTGELFF. CDR3 DNA sequence: TGTGCCAGCAGTTATGGGGGGGTTACGAACACCGGGGAGCTGTTTTTT.

Only a few counts were recorded for this clonotype. CDR3 DNA: TGTGCCAGCAGTCCGCTCATCCCTCGAGACGAGCAGTACTTC. It translates to CASSPLIPRDEQYF. The rearrangement joins TRBV27 to TRBJ2-7; unclear D gene. CDR1 and CDR2 from the germline V gene are MNHEY and SMNVEV (reference sequence). The CDR3 extends over 14 amino acids. The V end lost 5 bases, the J end lost 5 bases, and 16 bases lay between the germline ends.

The rearrangement uses TRBV7-3 and TRBJ2-7; TRBD2 matches at 10 bases. J was trimmed by 7 bases and V by 1 base; bases with no gene match: 13. The germline V gene has CDR1 SGHTA and CDR2 FQGTGA. This CDR3 is 17 amino acids long. This chain's CDR3 is CASSLRGPTSGPREQYF. The DNA for the CDR3 is TGTGCCAGCAGCTTAAGGGGTCCGACTAGCGGGCCAAGGGAGCAGTACTTC.

This clonotype was observed a handful of times. V is TRBV6-1 and J is TRBJ1-2; TRBD1 matches at 7 bases. This CDR3 region has 16 residues. V trimming: 6 bases; J trimming: 2 bases; junction bases outside the gene matches: 12. CDR1 and CDR2 from the germline V gene are MNHNS and SASEGT. The CDR3, as DNA: TGTGCCAGCAGCTTTACACTACAGGGGCCGAACTATGGCTACACCTTC. Translation: CASSFTLQGPNYGYTF.

This clonotype has only a few counts. The rearrangement uses TRBV6-2 or TRBV6-3 and TRBJ2-7; a possible D gene is TRBD2 (5 bases). Between the trimmed V and J ends, which lost 7 bases and 3 bases, there was a span of 13 bases. Germline assignment: CDR1 MNHEY and CDR2 SVGEGT. The CDR3 totals 13 residues. The CDR3 bases are TGTGCCAGCAATTCCGGGAATGGCTACGAGCAGTACTTC. Encoded protein: CASNSGNGYEQYF.

The chain carries TRBV15 and TRBJ2-1; the match to TRBD2 covers 7 bases. CDR3 length: 13 amino acids. CDR1 LNHNV and CDR2 YYDKDF come from the germline V gene (reference sequence). Trimming at V came to 5 bases and at J to 5 bases, leaving 3 bases not matched to a gene. CDR3: CATSLAGDNEQFF. The CDR3 DNA is TGTGCCACCAGCCTGGCGGGGGACAATGAGCAGTTCTTC.

This chain joins TRBV6-5 and TRBJ2-7; 12 nucleotides match TRBD2. The J segment lost 0 bases and the V segment lost 2 bases, leaving 2 bases of the junction unmatched. Germline CDR1 and CDR2: MNHEY and SVGAGI. The length of the CDR3 is 16 residues. CDR3 sequence: CASSYMGLAGSYEQYF. The DNA for the CDR3 is TGTGCCAGCAGTTACATGGGACTAGCGGGCTCCTACGAGCAGTACTTC.

V and J are TRBV20-1 and TRBJ2-1, with a tentative D call TRBD2 (6 bases). Trimming cost V 2 bases and J 7 bases, with 18 bases left between them. Germline CDR1 is DFQATT and CDR2 is SNEGSKA (reference sequence). The CDR3 runs 15 residues. The DNA of the CDR3 is TGCAGTGCTAGACCTGGGACTGGGGACGGGAATGAGCAGTTCTTC. This sequence encodes CSARPGTGDGNEQFF.

The chain links TRBV5-1 to TRBJ1-3, with 7 bases matching TRBD1. Per the germline V gene, CDR1 is SGHRS and CDR2 is YFSETQ. The V and J ends lost 4 bases and 4 bases, in that order; junction bases with no gene match: 5. This CDR3 spans 14 amino acids. The chain's CDR3 is CASSTRGNGNTIYF. The CDR3 coding sequence is TGCGCCAGCAGCACCAGGGGGAACGGAAACACCATATATTTT.

This clonotype was counted only a few times. V and J are TRBV6-5 and TRBJ1-2; a possible D gene is TRBD1 (5 bases). Germline V gives CDR1 MNHEY, CDR2 SVGAGI. The CDR3 loop spans 18 amino acids. Trimming removed 0 bases from V and 1 base from J, with 18 bases in between. The DNA for the CDR3 is TGTGCCAGCAGTTACTCCGGACGGAGGGACGGAAGTAACTATGGCTACACCTTC. Translated: CASSYSGRRDGSNYGYTF.